One T cell receptor (beta chain) is described in this entry. No antigen is known for it. No quality values exist for individual bases; no much larger clone is one base distant. Separate from the approximately 670-subject first cohort, the validation cohort of 120 subjects was the group to which the donors belonged. For CDR1 and CDR2, the germline V gene (reference sequence) lists PRHDT and FYEKMQ. The V end loses 5 bases and the J end loses 0 bases, and a stretch of 14 bases separates them. CDR3 length: 16 amino acids, cysteine to phenylalanine. Only the CDR3 part of the read is kept: 48 bases, read in frame from the first base. Library construction relied on the immunoSEQ multiplex PCR assay. In the paper's pipeline: A statistical classification framework was built to diagnose cytomegalovirus status from the catalog of TCR beta chain sequences. The immuneACCESS repertoire file appears here via TCRdb, limited to in-frame rearrangements. These files lack a portion of the clones; in checked studies, under half of the deficit traces to unresolved V genes, and the cause of the others is not known. The V and J calls and clone size are taken from that table; D and trimming were inferred from the DNA. The sample table contains 150,000 to 180,000 clones; only one count was recorded for about 86% of them. Clones ranked in the top ten supply approximately 20% of the sample.

The data stem from a study of cytomegalovirus exposure and HLA in healthy donors (dated by TCRdb to about 2017). At the level of the whole study: A later analysis indicated that the roughly 130 validation repertoires were generated on the platform also employed for the approximately 700 repertoires of the first cohort. The study aimed to test whether cataloging public T cell receptors could reveal signatures of past pathogen exposure. Along with the approximately 700-subject first cohort, a separate validation cohort of over a hundred different subjects was used. To predict cytomegalovirus infection status, the study combined high-throughput TCR immunosequencing, statistical association of individual TCRs with disease status, and machine learning. The investigation overall reported the following: A few of the identified cytomegalovirus-associated TCR beta chains were confirmed in vitro to be specific for cytomegalovirus antigens. According to the authors, the approach could potentially be generalized to other disease states and immunological phenotypes. The validation cohort had no HLA typing available for a later analysis, so co-occurrence within that cohort was assessed over all 130 or so repertoires. The study gave a list of over 150 TCR beta chains associated with cytomegalovirus. The classifier was reported to diagnose cytomegalovirus status with high specificity and sensitivity in both the original and validation cohorts. Most TCR sequences were seen in very few donors, while some public TCRs were found in many individuals. Of the cluster scores, roughly 93% were above 0 in a later analysis, which found that TCRs clustered in the first cohort also tended to co-occur in the approximately 120 validation repertoires.

The clonotype comes from a man aged 18 to 29 in good health and CMV-seropositive. The sequencing input was PBMCs. The V gene is TRBV13 and the J gene is TRBJ2-1; tentative D gene TRBD2, with 6 bases matching. DNA sequence: TGTGCCAGCAGCCCTGGGGGGTCGAGCTCCTACAATGAGCAGTTCTTC. It translates to CASSPGGSSSYNEQFF. With all but the CDR3 taken from the reference TRBV13 and TRBJ2-1 genes, the full variable domain is: AAGVIQSPRHLIKEKRETATLKCYPIPRHDTVYWYQQGPGQDPQFLISFYEKMQSDKGSIPDRFSAQQFSDYHSELNMSSLELGDSALYFCASSPGGSSSYNEQFFGPGTRLTVL.